The T cell receptor (beta chain) described here comes from a study of human versus mouse CDR3 diversity and MHC coevolution. Study conclusions and caveats: The lowest clonal inequality scores came from most of the three human donors.

V lost 1 base, J lost 0 bases, and 18 bases lay in between. CDR1 is GTSNPN and CDR2 is SVGIG in the germline V gene (reference sequence). The CDR3 has 17 residues. Concerning this clone itself: Its antigen is not identified.

Clones were read by immunoSEQ multiplex PCR, and TCRdb kept only the in-frame ones, dropping some. The data contain more than 60,000 clones, about 90% of them singletons. The sequencing sample was made of naive CD4+ T cells from blood. Subset defined: CD45RO-negative CD62L-positive naive CD4 T cells. The receptor's source is a person between 30 and 69 years old in good health. This rearrangement joins TRBV30 to TRBJ1-1, with D uncertain. The CDR3 sequence is CAWSGTRGPNVNTEAFF. CDR3 coding DNA: TGTGCCTGGAGTGGGACTCGAGGGCCTAACGTGAACACTGAAGCTTTCTTT.